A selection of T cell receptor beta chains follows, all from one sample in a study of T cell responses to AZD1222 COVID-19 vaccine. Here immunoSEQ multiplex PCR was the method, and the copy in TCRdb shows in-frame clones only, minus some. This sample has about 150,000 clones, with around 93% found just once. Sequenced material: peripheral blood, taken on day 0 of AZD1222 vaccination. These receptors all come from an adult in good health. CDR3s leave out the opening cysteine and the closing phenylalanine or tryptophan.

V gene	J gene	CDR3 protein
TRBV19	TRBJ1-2	ASSIGKNRADITYGYT
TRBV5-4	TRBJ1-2	ASSLTANYGYT
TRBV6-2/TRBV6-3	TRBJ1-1	ASSADRNTEAF
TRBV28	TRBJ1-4	ASSLTQTGEKLF
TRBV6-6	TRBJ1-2	ASTHTAANYGYT
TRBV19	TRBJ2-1	ASTQGYNEQF
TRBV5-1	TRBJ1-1	ASSLGTGLSTEAF
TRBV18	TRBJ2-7	ASSPIDQGNEQY
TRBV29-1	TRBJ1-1	SVDKWTEAF
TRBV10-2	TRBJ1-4	ASSRSNEKLF
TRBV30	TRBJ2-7	AWSPVGLRDSSYEQY
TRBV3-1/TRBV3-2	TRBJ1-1	ASSLLGGGAGTEAF
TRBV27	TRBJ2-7	ASSPSTGLYEQY
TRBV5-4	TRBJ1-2	ASTESGTGDGYT
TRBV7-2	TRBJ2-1	ASSSQRNEQF
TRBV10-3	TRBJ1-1	ATLGRLNTEAF
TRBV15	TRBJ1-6	ATSGRVWYNSPLH
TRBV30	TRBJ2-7	AWSPGSHEQY
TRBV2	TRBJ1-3	ASKSAGNTIY
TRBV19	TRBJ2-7	ASSRDRTYEQY
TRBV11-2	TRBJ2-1	ASSFVTGTGRLNEQF
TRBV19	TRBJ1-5	ASSPLGGRQPQH
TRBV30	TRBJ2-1	AWSVQRGAMDREQF
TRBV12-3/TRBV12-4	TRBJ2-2	ASRPDGGELF
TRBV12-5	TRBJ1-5	ASGLVEGERKNNQPQH
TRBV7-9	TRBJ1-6	ASSSGTFLGPLH
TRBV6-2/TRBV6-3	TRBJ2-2	ASSYRAANTGELF
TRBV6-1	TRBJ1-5	ASSDRPTGNQPQH
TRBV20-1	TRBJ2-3	SASPGLSTDTQY
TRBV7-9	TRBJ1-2	ASSLGTGGDLYGYT
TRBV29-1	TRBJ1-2	SVRGQDHGYT
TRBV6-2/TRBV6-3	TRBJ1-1	ASSYLNTEAF
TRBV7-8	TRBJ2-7	ASSLHRAEQY
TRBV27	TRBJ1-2	ASREGTSGYT
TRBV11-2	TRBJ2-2	ASSLDWSLRTGELF
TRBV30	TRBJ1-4	AWDEGGFNEKLF
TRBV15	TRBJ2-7	ATGQGTVYEQY
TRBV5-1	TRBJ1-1	ASSSRPMNTEAF
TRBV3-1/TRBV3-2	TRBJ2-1	ASSQGLGRNEQF
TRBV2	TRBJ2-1	ASLYAPKRQYNEQF
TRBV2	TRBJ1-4	ASIFRDRAEKLF
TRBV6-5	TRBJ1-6	ASVLQKTSNSPLH
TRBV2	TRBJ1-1	ASSETVNMNTEAF
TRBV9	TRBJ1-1	ASSDGDSNTEAF
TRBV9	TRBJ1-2	ASSVSRGANYGYT
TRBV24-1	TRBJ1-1	ATSDSGSGGRTEAF
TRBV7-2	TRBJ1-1	ASSLIFPGNTEAF
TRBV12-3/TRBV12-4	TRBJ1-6	ASSSNSPLH
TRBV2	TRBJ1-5	ASSESGPRVWQPQH
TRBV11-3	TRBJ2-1	ASSPGPTARVGDNEQF
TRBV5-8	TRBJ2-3	ASSMMGVGTDTQY
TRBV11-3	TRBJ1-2	ASSPRQDLYGYT